The TCR beta chain under discussion was sequenced for a study of beta chain features in type 1 diabetes. Germline trimming cut 4 bases from V and 4 bases from J; bases unmatched to any gene: 4. Germline CDR1 and CDR2: MGHDK and SYGVNS. This CDR3 region has 14 residues. Expressed TCRB transcripts were sequenced because the isolated RNA had all been reverse transcribed beforehand. Deep immunoSEQ sequencing covered naive, central memory and regulatory T cell samples. Profiled with immunoSEQ multiplex PCR; TCRdb holds only in-frame clones, not every one. The sample yields about 360,000 clones, about 12% seen once.

The V call is TRBV25-1, the J call TRBJ1-1; 9 nucleotides agree with TRBD1. This clonotype was obtained from a man aged 18 to 29 in good health. Sample: naive CD4+ T cells from blood. The CDR3 spells CASSGRTGVTEAFF. For the CDR3, the DNA is TGTGCCAGCAGTGGACGGACAGGGGTCACTGAAGCTTTCTTT.